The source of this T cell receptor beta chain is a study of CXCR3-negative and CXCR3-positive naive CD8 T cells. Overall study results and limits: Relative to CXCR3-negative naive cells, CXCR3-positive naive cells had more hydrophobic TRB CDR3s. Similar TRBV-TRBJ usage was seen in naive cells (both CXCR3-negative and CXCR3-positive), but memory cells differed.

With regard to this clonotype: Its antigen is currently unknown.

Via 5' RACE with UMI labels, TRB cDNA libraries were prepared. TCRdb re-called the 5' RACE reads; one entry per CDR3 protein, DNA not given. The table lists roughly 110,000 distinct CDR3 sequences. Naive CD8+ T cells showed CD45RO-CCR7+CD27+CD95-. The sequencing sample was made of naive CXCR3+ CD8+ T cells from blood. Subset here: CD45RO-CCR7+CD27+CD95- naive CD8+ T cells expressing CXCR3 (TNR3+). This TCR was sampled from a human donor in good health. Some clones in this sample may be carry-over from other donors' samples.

CDR3 region: CSVEVSATTYEQYF. The chain has TRBV29-1 and TRBJ2-7. The CDR3 has 14 amino acids. Germline CDR1 is SQVTM and CDR2 is ANQGSEA.